The rows below give T cell receptor beta chains drawn from one sample of a study of T cell clonotyping in hematopoietic cell transplantation. Assay: immunoSEQ multiplex PCR; the TCRdb copy retains only in-frame clones and omits some. This sample carries about 6,500 clones, less than 98% of them seen once, and the ten largest clones take 15% to 19%. Here the sequenced sample was peripheral blood mononuclear cells, taken before stem cell transplant. These receptor sequences come from a man in his sixties or seventies with acute myeloid leukemia. Some clones in this sample may be carry-over from other donors' samples. Both conserved end residues are part of each CDR3. A D gene is named only where the DNA matches it firmly.

TRBV6-6	TRBJ2-7	NA	TGTGCCAGCAGTTACGGGGAGGCCTACGAGCAGTACTTC	CASSYGEAYEQYF
TRBV6-5	TRBJ1-1	NA	TGTGCCAGCAGACGGGGGTTTGGCACTGAAGCTTTCTTT	CASRRGFGTEAFF
TRBV5-1	TRBJ2-1	TRBD2	TGCGCCAGCAGGCAAGGACTAGCGGGAGTGCCCTACAATGAGCAGTTCTTC	CASRQGLAGVPYNEQFF
TRBV10-3	TRBJ2-1	TRBD2	TGTGCCATCAGTGATAGGACTAGCGGGAGTAATGAGCAGTTCTTC	CAISDRTSGSNEQFF
TRBV6-5	TRBJ1-2	TRBD1	TGTGCCAGCAGATTACAGGGGGCCTTGGCGGGCTACACCTTC	CASRLQGALAGYTF
TRBV7-9	TRBJ1-2	NA	TGTGCCAGCAGCTTCGGTGGTGTAAGCTATGGCTACACCTTC	CASSFGGVSYGYTF
TRBV4-1	TRBJ1-2	NA	TGCGCCAGCAGCCCTCTCGACAGTGCCTACTATGGCTACACCTTC	CASSPLDSAYYGYTF
TRBV6-1	TRBJ1-1	NA	TGTGCCAGCAGTGGACAGAAGAACACTGAAGCTTTCTTT	CASSGQKNTEAFF
TRBV25-1	TRBJ1-5	NA	TGTGCCAGCAGTGAATCGTGGGACTCCAATCAGCCCCAGCATTTT	CASSESWDSNQPQHF
TRBV6-5	TRBJ1-5	NA	TGTGCCAGCAGTTACGAAGGGGGGAACAATCAGCCCCAGCATTTT	CASSYEGGNNQPQHF
TRBV18	TRBJ1-1	NA	TGTGCCAGCTCACCACTTATGAACACTGAAGCTTTCTTT	CASSPLMNTEAFF
TRBV11-3	TRBJ2-6	NA	TGTGCCAGCAGCCTCAGCTCTGGGGCCAACGTCCTGACTTTC	CASSLSSGANVLTF
TRBV10-3	TRBJ2-7	NA	TGTGCCATCAGTGAGTCTGTCAGGGCCAAGCAGTACTTC	CAISESVRAKQYF
TRBV10-3	TRBJ1-5	TRBD1	TGTGCCATCAGCCGGGACAGGGCGGACCAGCCCCAGCATTTT	CAISRDRADQPQHF
TRBV29-1	TRBJ1-2	NA	TGCAGCGTCCAGCCTATTGGGGGGGGCCTCTATGGCTACACCTTC	CSVQPIGGGLYGYTF
TRBV4-2	TRBJ1-5	NA	TGTGCCAGCAGCCTGGAAACGACAGGTCCCCTTCTGCCCCAGCATTTT	CASSLETTGPLLPQHF
TRBV9	TRBJ2-7	NA	TGTGCCAGCAGCGTAGGGACTGCGACCTACGAGCAGTACTTC	CASSVGTATYEQYF
TRBV19	TRBJ1-4	NA	TGTGCCAGTACCCAACGACCGCCCGATGAAAAACTGTTTTTT	CASTQRPPDEKLFF
TRBV7-6	TRBJ2-2	NA	TGTGCCAGCAGCTCACAACAGGGTCCGACGAACACCGGGGAGCTGTTTTTT	CASSSQQGPTNTGELFF
TRBV4-2	TRBJ2-7	TRBD2	TGTGCCAGCAGCCAGGTAACTAGCGGGATGATAGCGTCGTACGAGCAGTACTTC	CASSQVTSGMIASYEQYF
TRBV5-1	TRBJ2-5	TRBD2	TGCGCCAGCAGCTTGGGTAGCGGGGACTTCCAAGAGACCCAGTACTTC	CASSLGSGDFQETQYF